Listed here are 23 T cell receptor beta chains from one sample, sequenced in a study of control samples from healthy donors and cancer patients. TCRdb's table, derived via immunoSEQ multiplex PCR, lists solely in-frame clones and lacks some. The table includes roughly 92,000 clones, roughly 86% detected once. The material sequenced was blood. These receptors came from a woman between 50 and 59 years old in good health.

J is TRBJ2-2 and V is TRBV6-5, with D perhaps given as TRBD1 or TRBD2 (5 bases each). This CDR3 has 15 residues. V was cut by 7 bases and J by 4 bases, with 16 bases left in between. The V gene's germline CDR1 is MNHEY and CDR2 SVGAGI. The CDR3 coding sequence is TGTGCCAGCACACAGGAGGTTCGTCCCACCGGGGAGCTGTTTTTT. The encoded protein is CASTQEVRPTGELFF.

This clone appeared once. The chain carries TRBV6-2 or TRBV6-3 and TRBJ1-5; D is ambiguous. The CDR3 runs to 14 residues. Germline V gene lookup returns CDR1 MNHEY and CDR2 SVGEGT. V was trimmed by 5 bases and J by 9 bases, leaving 17 bases between them. The CDR3 spells CASSKDGGGLPQHF. For the CDR3, the DNA is TGTGCCAGCAGTAAGGACGGCGGTGGTTTGCCCCAGCATTTT.

The chain uses TRBV4-1 and TRBJ1-1; D ambiguous. The germline V gene encodes CDR1 MGHRA and CDR2 YSYEKL. Trimming stripped 0 bases from V and 5 bases from J, with 13 bases between. CDR3 length equals 15 residues. CDR3 bases: TGCGCCAGCAGCCAAGATGCGGCAAGATGGACTGAAGCTTTCTTT. This encodes CASSQDAARWTEAFF.

The table lists this clone with a count of one. J is TRBJ1-1 and V is TRBV5-6; a possible D gene is TRBD1 (5 bases). Germline V CDR1 and CDR2: SGHDT, YYEEEE. The CDR3 is 12 amino acids. With 3 bases removed from V and 2 bases from J, the gap between germline ends came to 5 bases. CDR3 nucleotide sequence: TGTGCCAGCAGCTGGGGCAACACTGAAGCTTTCTTT. Its protein is CASSWGNTEAFF.

This sequence joins TRBV27 and TRBJ1-2; D gene ambiguous. The CDR3 is 13 amino acids. V was cut by 3 bases and J by 4 bases, with 9 bases left in between. The germline V gene encodes CDR1 MNHEY and CDR2 SMNVEV (reference sequence). The CDR3 coding sequence is TGTGCCAGCAGTTTCTCCCAGGCCTATGGCTACACCTTC. This translates into CASSFSQAYGYTF.

This clone was counted between two and nine times. The V call is TRBV5-6, the J call TRBJ2-7, with D perhaps being TRBD1 or TRBD2 (6 bases each). Germline assignment: CDR1 SGHDT and CDR2 YYEEEE. Trimming pared 1 base from V and 4 bases from J, leaving 12 bases between. CDR3 size: 14 residues. In DNA, the CDR3 is TGTGCCAGCAGCTTGAATGGGGGGCCTTACGAGCAGTACTTC. Translation: CASSLNGGPYEQYF.

The CDR3 nucleotides are TGTGCCAGCAGCTCCCCGACAGGTTTGAGTAGCTCTGGGGCCAACGTCCTGACTTTC. Its protein product is CASSSPTGLSSSGANVLTF. J is TRBJ2-6 and V is TRBV7-3, with D maybe TRBD1 (6 bases). Germline CDR1 is SGHTA and CDR2 is FQGTGA. This CDR3 comprises 19 residues. V lost 4 bases, J lost 0 bases, and 19 bases lay in between. Full variable domain (rest looked up from reference TRBV7-3 and TRBJ2-6): GAGVSQTPSNKVTEKGKYVELRCDPISGHTALYWYRQSLGQGPEFLIYFQGTGAADDSGLPNDRFFAVRPEGSVSTLKIQRTERGDSAVYLCASSSPTGLSSSGANVLTFGAGSRLTVL.

The chain links TRBV11-2 to TRBJ2-7; D may match TRBD1 or TRBD2 (5 bases each). Looked up from germline, CDR1 is SGHAT and CDR2 is FQNNGV. CDR3 length equals 12 residues. Trimming cost V 5 bases and J 4 bases, with 9 bases left between them. The CDR3 reads CASSPWGYEQYF. The CDR3 coding sequence is TGTGCCAGCAGCCCCTGGGGGTACGAGCAGTACTTC.

The chain joins TRBV7-2 to TRBJ2-3; D remains ambiguous. The V and J ends lost 4 bases and 2 bases respectively, with 13 bases between them. The germline gives CDR1 SGHTA, CDR2 FQGNSA. The CDR3 contains 15 residues. The CDR3 coding sequence is TGTGCCAGCAGCTCGGAGCGTATACTCACAGATACGCAGTATTTT. Residues: CASSSERILTDTQYF. Full variable domain (missing parts from reference TRBV7-2 and TRBJ2-3): GAGVSQSPSNKVTEKGKDVELRCDPISGHTALYWYRQSLGQGLEFLIYFQGNSAPDKSGLPSDRFSAERTGGSVSTLTIQRTQQEDSAVYLCASSSERILTDTQYFGPGTRLTVL.

The table lists this clone with a count of one. This chain joins TRBV6-1 and TRBJ1-3; D is undetermined. Germline-derived CDR1 and CDR2 are MNHNS and SASEGT. The CDR3 spans 17 residues. Trimming removed 3 bases from V and 0 bases from J, with 15 bases in between. The CDR3 DNA follows: TGTGCCAGCAGTGACCCACCGGGGTTTTCCTCTGGAAACACCATATATTTT. As protein: CASSDPPGFSSGNTIYF.

The chain uses TRBV13 and TRBJ2-6; 10 bases map to TRBD1. This CDR3 contains 22 residues. The germline V gene has CDR1 PRHDT and CDR2 FYEKMQ (reference sequence). With V trimmed by 5 bases and J by 0 bases, 19 bases remained unmatched. The DNA for the CDR3 is TGTGCCAGCAGCACTAGTACAGGGCTGGGACAGGGGACGCGCTCTGGGGCCAACGTCCTGACTTTC. Residues: CASSTSTGLGQGTRSGANVLTF.

The chain links TRBV7-2 to TRBJ2-5, with 7 bases fitting TRBD1. The CDR3 spans 15 residues. J lost 1 base, V lost 5 bases, and 7 bases had no gene match. CDR1 and CDR2 from the germline V gene are SGHTA and FQGNSA. The CDR3, as DNA: TGTGCCAGCAGCATTACTAGGGGGCCCCAAGAGACCCAGTACTTC. This codes for CASSITRGPQETQYF.

V and J are TRBV6-1 and TRBJ2-6; the match to TRBD1 covers 11 bases. The CDR3 contains 18 residues. Trimming at V came to 2 bases and at J to 2 bases, leaving 5 bases not matched to a gene. Germline-derived CDR1 and CDR2 are MNHNS and SASEGT. CDR3 sequence: CASSERGQGVAGANVLTF. CDR3 DNA: TGTGCCAGCAGTGAACGGGGACAGGGGGTCGCTGGGGCCAACGTCCTGACTTTC.

The CDR3 DNA sequence: TGTGCCAGCAGCGTAGCGCCTAATACTATCGGGGGCTACACCTTC. Amino acid sequence: CASSVAPNTIGGYTF. The chain employs TRBV9 and TRBJ1-2, with D unclear. With 0 bases removed from V and 8 bases from J, the gap between germline ends came to 17 bases. The germline V gene encodes CDR1 SGDLS and CDR2 YYNGEE. This CDR3 is built from 15 residues.

The chain carries TRBV5-1 and TRBJ2-1, with 7 bases identical to TRBD2. This CDR3 contains 15 residues. Germline V gives CDR1 SGHRS, CDR2 YFSETQ. V shed 4 bases, J shed 10 bases, and the junction held 14 bases outside the gene matches. CDR3 amino acids: CASSLLYRHGGEQFF. In DNA form, the CDR3 reads TGCGCCAGCAGCCTGCTCTACCGACACGGGGGGGAGCAGTTCTTC.

The chain employs TRBV18 and TRBJ1-3; D is ambiguous. V lost 0 bases and J lost 4, with 7 bases in between. The CDR3 totals 14 residues. Germline loops: CDR1 KGHSH, CDR2 LQKENI. The CDR3 DNA is TGTGCCAGCTCACCACCGGGGAAGGGAAACACCATATATTTT. Its translation is CASSPPGKGNTIYF.

The gene calls are TRBV28 and TRBJ1-2, with 9 bases matching TRBD1. The germline V gene has CDR1 MDHEN and CDR2 SYDVKM. CDR3 size: 14 residues. V lost 6 bases to trimming and J lost 2 bases; unmatched junction nucleotides: 4. CDR3 sequence: CASRNRGQNYGYTF. The CDR3, as DNA: TGTGCCAGCAGGAACAGGGGGCAGAACTATGGCTACACCTTC.

J is TRBJ2-5 and V is TRBV27; 7 nucleotides match TRBD1. Germline values: CDR1 MNHEY, CDR2 SMNVEV (reference sequence). V was clipped by 3 bases and J by 2 bases; unmatched bases: 6. This CDR3 contains 15 residues. The CDR3 sequence is CASSFSGTVQETQYF. CDR3 nucleotide sequence: TGTGCCAGCAGTTTTTCCGGGACAGTGCAAGAGACCCAGTACTTC.

This clone was seen more than once but under ten times. The V and J genes are TRBV7-9 and TRBJ1-2, with D maybe TRBD1 (5 bases). The V end lost 3 bases, the J end lost 2 bases, and 10 bases lay between the germline ends. The CDR3 covers 14 residues. Germline CDR1 and CDR2: SEHNR and FQNEAQ (reference sequence). This CDR3 is CASSLVRDNYGYTF. DNA of the CDR3: TGTGCCAGCAGCTTGGTCAGGGACAACTATGGCTACACCTTC.

The gene calls are TRBV5-1 and TRBJ1-1; no definite D call. The length of the CDR3 is 15 residues. V lost 3 bases and J lost 4, with 16 bases in between. Looked up from germline, CDR1 is SGHRS and CDR2 is YFSETQ. The CDR3 is CASSSQAGLGTEAFF. The CDR3 DNA reads as TGCGCCAGCAGCTCCCAGGCGGGGTTGGGCACTGAAGCTTTCTTT.

The chain combines TRBV7-5 with TRBJ1-5; the table names TRBD1, a call not compared with the DNA. TRBV7-5 counts as a pseudogene. The CDR3 consists of 17 residues. CDR3 DNA sequence: TGTGCCAGAAGCTTAGCTCATCTCGGACAGGAAGATCAGCCCCAGCATTTT. Protein sequence: CARSLAHLGQEDQPQHF.

The rearrangement uses TRBV27 and TRBJ1-1, with D perhaps TRBD1 (5 bases). V was clipped by 0 bases and J by 4 bases, with 24 bases between them. Germline lookup yields CDR1 MNHEY and CDR2 SMNVEV (reference sequence). The CDR3 loop spans 19 amino acids. CDR3 loop: CASSLSNYWEPQGFTEAFF. The DNA of the CDR3 is TGTGCCAGCAGTTTATCGAATTATTGGGAACCCCAGGGATTCACTGAAGCTTTCTTT.

V and J are TRBV2 and TRBJ2-6; 11 positions match TRBD1. V lost 0 bases to trimming and J lost 4 bases; unmatched junction nucleotides: 8. Germline V gives CDR1 SNHLY, CDR2 FYNNEI. The CDR3 covers 19 residues. The CDR3 here is CASSEAGTGGALGANVLTF. The CDR3 DNA reads as TGTGCCAGCAGTGAAGCGGGGACAGGGGGGGCACTAGGGGCCAACGTCCTGACTTTC. The full variable domain, its missing parts supplied by reference TRBV2 and TRBJ2-6, is EPEVTQTPSHQVTQMGQEVILRCVPISNHLYFYWYRQILGQKVEFLVSFYNNEISEKSEIFDDQFSVERPDGSNFTLKIRSTKLEDSAMYFCASSEAGTGGALGANVLTFGAGSRLTVL.